These 17 T cell receptor beta chains were sequenced from one sample in a study of T cell changes during pregnancy in multiple sclerosis (dated by TCRdb to the late 2010s). The library was built by means of the immunoSEQ multiplex PCR assay. TCRdb carries this immuneACCESS record with in-frame sequences only. Its versions omit some clonotypes, under half of them owing to an unresolved V gene in the studies checked, with the rest unexplained. For this sample there are tens of thousands of clones; around 94% appear just once. The leading ten clones occupy over 1.5% of the sample. The sequences come from peripheral blood, collected after pregnancy. Every receptor here comes from a female donor in good health, enrolled as a control in a pregnancy study.

The chain combines TRBV5-1 with TRBJ2-1, with TRBD2 matching 10 bases. Per the germline V gene, CDR1 is SGHRS and CDR2 is YFSETQ. After removal of 3 bases from V and 9 bases from J, the junction contained 9 bases not matched to a gene. The CDR3 is 15 residues long. The CDR3 is CASSSGLAEGVEQFF. Here the CDR3 DNA reads TGCGCCAGCAGCTCCGGACTAGCGGAAGGGGTTGAGCAGTTCTTC.

The chain has TRBV2 and TRBJ1-3, with unresolved D. CDR1 is SNHLY, CDR2 FYNNEI, per germline. This CDR3 has 17 amino acids. The V end was cut by 2 bases, the J end by 0 bases, with 14 bases between. The CDR3 reads CASSETRRRISGNTIYF. Here the CDR3 DNA reads TGTGCCAGCAGTGAAACTAGACGCAGGATCTCTGGAAACACCATATATTTT.

This chain joins TRBV5-4 and TRBJ1-4, with D possibly matching TRBD1 (5 bases). V lost 4 bases and J lost 0, with 13 bases in between. Per germline, CDR1 SGHNT and CDR2 YYREEE (reference sequence). The CDR3 runs 16 residues. The CDR3 region has the DNA TGTGCCAGCAGCCGCGGGGGGGATGCAACTAATGAAAAACTGTTTTTT. Translating gives CASSRGGDATNEKLFF.

The chain uses TRBV18 and TRBJ2-7; maybe TRBD1 (6 bases). V lost 4 bases and J 3 bases, leaving 10 bases between the germline ends. Germline CDR1 and CDR2: KGHSH and LQKENI. This CDR3 region has 13 residues. DNA for the CDR3: TGTGCCAGCTCACAGGGGGAAGGCTACGAGCAGTACTTC. This encodes CASSQGEGYEQYF.

This chain connects TRBV4-1 to TRBJ1-2, with D perhaps matching TRBD1 (6 bases). V was trimmed by 4 bases and J by 6 bases, leaving 15 bases between them. Germline V lookup: CDR1 MGHRA, CDR2 YSYEKL. CDR3 size: 14 residues. CDR3 bases: TGCGCCAGCAGCCCCGCGGGGGGCGCAAATGGCTACACCTTC. Its protein product is CASSPAGGANGYTF.

This clone is a singleton in its sample. The junction departs from the called germline gene at one end, perhaps through a read error. The chain carries TRBV7-9 and TRBJ2-5, with D possibly matching TRBD2 (6 bases). The CDR3 is 15 amino acids. The germline gives CDR1 SEHNR, CDR2 FQNEAQ (reference sequence). CDR3 protein: CASSLARPRGETQYF. Written as DNA, the CDR3 is TGTGCCAGCAGTTTAGCGCGTCCTCGGGGGGAGACCCAGTACTTC.

A single count supports this clone. The chain is built from TRBV28 and TRBJ1-4; D is possibly TRBD1 (6 bases). The length of the CDR3 is 14 residues. Trimming left V 5 bases short and J 5 bases short, with 12 bases between. Germline CDR1 is MDHEN and CDR2 is SYDVKM. Here the CDR3 reads CASSPRQENEKLFF. In DNA, the CDR3 is TGTGCCAGCAGTCCGAGACAGGAGAATGAAAAACTGTTTTTT.

The genes are TRBV7-2 and TRBJ2-5; D not resolved. Trimming removed 7 bases at V and 4 bases at J, with 16 bases between. The CDR3 runs to 14 residues. Germline CDR1 is SGHTA and CDR2 is FQGNSA. CDR3 region: CASNTAAPGETQYF. The DNA of the CDR3 is TGTGCCAGCAACACCGCGGCTCCCGGAGAGACCCAGTACTTC.

The chain has TRBV18 and TRBJ1-1; D gene ambiguous. Germline loops: CDR1 KGHSH, CDR2 LQKENI. The V end lost 3 bases, the J end lost 3 bases, and 11 bases lay between the germline ends. This CDR3 has 14 residues. CDR3 sequence reads: CASSPSGAYTEAFF. The CDR3 nucleotides are TGTGCCAGCTCACCTTCGGGAGCGTACACTGAAGCTTTCTTT.

The chain has TRBV11-2 and TRBJ2-1, with 10 nucleotides matching TRBD1. Germline trimming cut 10 bases from V and 7 bases from J; bases unmatched to any gene: 4. Germline CDR1 reads SGHAT; CDR2 reads FQNNGV. CDR3 length: 12 residues. CDR3 protein: CATRQGANEQFF. For the CDR3, the DNA is TGTGCCACCAGACAGGGGGCGAATGAGCAGTTCTTC.

The chain has TRBV28 and TRBJ2-7, with D possibly TRBD2 on 5 matching bases. Germline V lookup: CDR1 MDHEN, CDR2 SYDVKM. The CDR3 is made up of 13 amino acids. Trimming removed 3 bases from V and 2 bases from J, with 8 bases in between. The DNA for the CDR3 is TGTGCCAGCAGTTTCGGGGATACCTACGAGCAGTACTTC. Protein sequence: CASSFGDTYEQYF.

The chain joins TRBV6-5 to TRBJ2-7; 8 bases align to TRBD1. This CDR3 spans 14 amino acids. CDR1 MNHEY and CDR2 SVGAGI come from the germline V gene. Losses at the gene ends were 2 bases for V and 2 bases for J; bases not matched to a gene: 2. The CDR3 loop is CASSYAGGPYEQYF. CDR3 nucleotides: TGTGCCAGCAGTTACGCAGGGGGCCCCTACGAGCAGTACTTC.

The chain links TRBV28 to TRBJ1-2; 11 positions agree with TRBD1. V dropped 2 bases and J dropped 7; count of bases not matched to a gene: 3. Germline V CDR1 and CDR2: MDHEN, SYDVKM. The CDR3 totals 14 residues. The CDR3 sequence: CASSLRTGGSGYTF. The CDR3 nucleotides are TGTGCCAGCAGTTTACGGACAGGGGGCAGTGGCTACACCTTC.

The rearrangement joins TRBV6-5 to TRBJ2-1; 10 bases match TRBD1. V lost 5 bases, J lost 3 bases, and 1 base stayed unmatched. This CDR3 spans 14 amino acids. The V gene's germline CDR1 is MNHEY and CDR2 SVGAGI. CDR3 region: CASSGDRGYNEQFF. DNA of the CDR3: TGTGCCAGCAGTGGGGACAGGGGCTACAATGAGCAGTTCTTC.

The chain combines TRBV28 with TRBJ2-7, with 8 bases identical to TRBD2. CDR3 length: 12 amino acids. Germline CDR1 MDHEN, CDR2 SYDVKM. J was trimmed by 11 bases and V by 5 bases; bases with no gene match: 8. The CDR3 bases are TGTGCCAGCAGTCCGGCGGGGGGTTTAAAGTACTTC. This translates into CASSPAGGLKYF.

This chain connects TRBV6-5 to TRBJ2-5, with 8 bases lining up with TRBD1. This CDR3 is 13 amino acids long. The trim removed 6 bases at V and 5 bases at J, leaving 5 bases unmatched. Germline CDR1 and CDR2: MNHEY and SVGAGI. The CDR3 DNA is TGTGCCAGCAGCGGCTACAGGGGGGAGACCCAGTACTTC. Translation: CASSGYRGETQYF.

The chain combines TRBV2 with TRBJ2-7; a possible D gene is TRBD1 (6 bases). Germline CDR1 reads SNHLY; CDR2 reads FYNNEI. CDR3 length equals 13 residues. Trimming removed 4 bases from V and 2 bases from J, with 9 bases in between. CDR3 DNA: TGTGCCAGCAGTGGCCAGGGGACCTACGAGCAGTACTTC. It translates to CASSGQGTYEQYF. The entire variable domain, with the rest obtained from reference TRBV2 and TRBJ2-7, is as follows: EPEVTQTPSHQVTQMGQEVILRCVPISNHLYFYWYRQILGQKVEFLVSFYNNEISEKSEIFDDQFSVERPDGSNFTLKIRSTKLEDSAMYFCASSGQGTYEQYFGPGTRLTVT.